Following are 7 T cell receptor beta chains from one sample sequenced in a study of Graves' ophthalmopathy and Graves' hyperthyroidism. RNA transcripts yielded amplified TCR beta CDR3 regions. HTBI primers served in a first-round RT-PCR, which a second-round multiplex PCR followed. TCRdb reprocessed the multiplex PCR reads via MiXCR and lists one record per CDR3 protein. The table has around 660,000 distinct CDR3 sequences, about 40% seen once. Sequencing input: peripheral blood. Receptor source: an adult man with Graves' ophthalmopathy.

This clonotype was counted at least ten times. This rearrangement joins TRBV19 to TRBJ1-5; TRBD1 matches at 7 bases. V shed 3 bases and J 4 bases; nucleotides not matched to a gene: 3. The CDR3 totals 14 residues. Germline loops: CDR1 LNHDA, CDR2 SQIVND (reference sequence). This CDR3 is CASSMGQLNQPQHF. The DNA for the CDR3 is TGTGCCAGTAGTATGGGACAGCTTAATCAGCCCCAGCATTTT.

The table lists this clonotype with many counts. CDR3 nucleotide sequence: TGCGCCAGCAGCGCCGGGACAGTTCTCTCCTATGGCTACACCTTC. Translated, it gives CASSAGTVLSYGYTF. V and J are TRBV5-1 and TRBJ1-2; 7 bases are a match to TRBD1. Per germline, CDR1 SGHRS and CDR2 YFSETQ. The CDR3 has 15 amino acids. The V and J ends lost 4 bases and 4 bases, in that order; junction bases with no gene match: 10.

This clonotype has more than one count but fewer than ten. The germline gene is not matched at one end of the junction; a read error may be the cause. The V and J genes are TRBV7-9 and TRBJ2-2; 14 bases line up with TRBD2. The CDR3 loop spans 18 amino acids. Germline V lookup: CDR1 SEHNR, CDR2 FQNEAQ (reference sequence). The CDR3 sequence: CASSLGLAGAANTGELFF. CDR3 sequence (DNA): TGCGCCAGCAGCCTGGGACTAGCGGGGGCAGCGAACACCGGGGAGCTGTTTTTT. The full variable domain, in which reference TRBV7-9 and TRBJ2-2 provide the parts outside the CDR3, is DTGVSQNPRHKITKRGQNVTFRCDPISEHNRLYWYRQTLGQGPEFLTYFQNEAQLEKSRLLSDRFSAERPKGSFSTLEIQRTEQGDSAMYLCASSLGLAGAANTGELFFGEGSRLTVL.

The table lists this clonotype with many counts. The chain carries TRBV20-1 and TRBJ1-1; D is uncertain. The CDR3 runs to 13 residues. The germline V gene encodes CDR1 DFQATT and CDR2 SNEGSKA (reference sequence). The ends were cut back, 6 bases at V and 0 bases at J, with 11 bases in the middle. CDR3 in amino acids: CSAAGPLNTEAFF. The DNA of the CDR3 is TGCAGTGCGGCCGGGCCTCTGAACACTGAAGCTTTCTTT.

This clonotype was picked up many times. The chain is built from TRBV19 and TRBJ1-3; unclear D gene. The CDR3 consists of 15 residues. Germline V gene lookup returns CDR1 LNHDA and CDR2 SQIVND (reference sequence). Trimming shortened V by 1 base and J by 0 bases, and 7 bases separated the two germline ends. Here the CDR3 DNA reads TGTGCCAGTAGTATAGGTCAATTCTCTGGAAACACCATATATTTT. Translating gives CASSIGQFSGNTIYF.

V is TRBV7-3 and J is TRBJ1-2, with TRBD1 matching 9 bases. The ends lost 5 bases at V and 4 bases at J; junction bases unmatched: 8. Germline V gene sequence: CDR1 SGHTA, CDR2 FQGTGA. CDR3 length: 15 residues. The CDR3 region is CASSRHRGLPYGYTF. DNA for the CDR3: TGTGCCAGCAGCCGACACAGGGGGCTCCCCTATGGCTACACCTTC.

In this sample, this clonotype turned up once. The genes are TRBV9 and TRBJ2-7; 7 bases agree with TRBD1. From germline, CDR1 is SGDLS and CDR2 YYNGEE. V trimming: 3 bases; J trimming: 9 bases; junction bases outside the gene matches: 12. This CDR3 comprises 14 residues. DNA of the CDR3: TGTGCCAGCAGCGAACAGGGGTTTGGAGGCAGGCAGTACTTC. Encoded protein: CASSEQGFGGRQYF. The complete variable domain, with remaining parts taken from reference TRBV9 and TRBJ2-7, reads DSGVTQTPKHLITATGQRVTLRCSPRSGDLSVYWYQQSLDQGLQFLIQYYNGEERAKGNILERFSAQQFPDLHSELNLSSLELGDSALYFCASSEQGFGGRQYFGPGTRLTVT.